A single sample gave rise to the 8 T cell receptor beta chains below, sequenced in a study of identical twins. TCRdb reprocessed the 5' RACE reads with MiXCR, giving one entry per CDR3 protein. The sample has more than 650,000 distinct CDR3 sequences, around 6% seen once; the top ten hold around 2%. The sequencing sample was made of naive T cells sorted from blood. The origin of the receptors is a young man in good health.

Only a few counts were recorded for this clonotype. The chain carries TRBV12-3 or TRBV12-4 and TRBJ1-1; D not certain. Trimming removed 10 bases from V and 1 base from J, with 10 bases in between. CDR3 size: 12 residues. CDR3 region: CATGRKNTEAFF. The DNA for the CDR3 is TGTGCCACCGGACGGAAGAACACTGAAGCTTTCTTT.

This clonotype was counted many times. The CDR3 sequence: CASSLEPSGGYEQYF. Here the CDR3 DNA reads TGTGCCAGCAGCTTAGAACCTAGCGGGGGATACGAGCAGTACTTC. The V gene is TRBV7-2, the J gene TRBJ2-7; 10 nucleotides agree with TRBD2. The CDR3 has 15 amino acids. J gave up 4 bases and V 1 base, and 4 bases lay outside the gene matches. Germline CDR1 SGHTA, CDR2 FQGNSA.

At least ten counts were recorded for this clonotype. The rearrangement joins TRBV12-3 or TRBV12-4 to TRBJ2-1, with D perhaps TRBD1 or TRBD2 (5 bases each). V was shortened by 5 bases and J by 10 bases, with 9 bases between the two germline ends. CDR3 size: 11 residues. As DNA, the CDR3 is TGTGCCAGCAGTCGACGGGACGAGCAGTTCTTC. Translated: CASSRRDEQFF.

The rearrangement uses TRBV20-1 and TRBJ2-1; 10 bases map to TRBD1. Germline trimming cut 6 bases from V and 3 bases from J; bases unmatched to any gene: 5. Germline V gene data show CDR1 as DFQATT and CDR2 as SNEGSKA (reference sequence). The length of the CDR3 is 14 residues. The CDR3 spells CSAEGQGNYNEQFF. The CDR3 DNA sequence: TGCAGTGCCGAGGGACAGGGGAACTACAATGAGCAGTTCTTC.

This clonotype has a count of ten or more. The J gene is TRBJ2-7, the V gene TRBV12-3 or TRBV12-4; tentatively, D is TRBD2 (6 bases). The CDR3 spans 14 residues. V lost 5 bases, J lost 2 bases, and 13 bases lay in between. The CDR3 spells CASSLGDLTYEQYF. In DNA form, the CDR3 reads TGTGCCAGCAGTCTCGGGGACTTGACCTACGAGCAGTACTTC.

This clonotype was seen many times. The chain combines TRBV24-1 with TRBJ2-1, with 9 positions matching TRBD1. The germline V gene encodes CDR1 KGHDR and CDR2 SFDVKD. After removal of 9 bases from V and 10 bases from J, the junction contained 3 bases not matched to a gene. The length of the CDR3 is 11 residues. The CDR3 DNA is TGTGCCACCCAAACAGGGGGCGAGCAGTTCTTC. Protein sequence: CATQTGGEQFF.

This clonotype has a count of ten or more. The chain has TRBV7-6 and TRBJ2-1; D is unresolved. Germline loops: CDR1 SGHVS, CDR2 FNYEAQ. The V end lost 4 bases, the J end lost 5 bases, and 9 bases lay between the germline ends. CDR3 length: 13 amino acids. In nucleotides, the CDR3 is TGTGCCAGCAGCTCCTCCGACCACAATGAGCAGTTCTTC. Translation gives CASSSSDHNEQFF. Drawing the rest from reference TRBV7-6 and TRBJ2-1, the complete variable domain is GAGVSQSPRYKVTKRGQDVALRCDPISGHVSLYWYRQALGQGPEFLTYFNYEAQQDKSGLPNDRFSAERPEGSISTLTIQRTEQRDSAMYRCASSSSDHNEQFFGPGTRLTVL.

The chain carries TRBV11-2 and TRBJ2-1; D remains unclear. This CDR3 comprises 15 residues. The V gene lost 3 bases and the J gene lost 3 bases, with 12 bases spanning the gap. Germline lookup yields CDR1 SGHAT and CDR2 FQNNGV. The CDR3 sequence is CASSLGAYYYNEQFF. The CDR3 coding sequence is TGTGCCAGCAGCTTGGGCGCCTATTACTACAATGAGCAGTTCTTC.